These T cell receptor beta chains were read from a single sample in a study of post-analysis software for immune sequencing data. TCRdb redid the calling of the PCR reads with MiXCR, one entry per CDR3 protein. The sample holds approximately 730,000 distinct CDR3 sequences, 35% to 55% seen once. Input material: blood. These receptors were collected from a girl aged 5 to 17 with multiple sclerosis. Each CDR3 is given with its conserved first and last residue. The order of the fields is clone size, CDR3 length, D gene, V gene, J gene, CDR3 protein, CDR3 DNA. A D gene is named only where the DNA matches it firmly. Expanded clones are given a class, and other clones once, few, many or no size at all.

size: NA; length: 16; D: NA; V: TRBV7-9; J: TRBJ2-3; CDR3: CASSLDRILITDTQYF; DNA: TGTGCTAGCAGCTTAGACAGGATCCTAATCACAGATACGCAGTATTTT
size: NA; length: 12; D: NA; V: TRBV14; J: TRBJ2-5; CDR3: CASSQELETQYF; DNA: TGTGCCAGCAGCCAAGAACTGGAGACCCAGTACTTC
size: few; length: 14; D: NA; V: TRBV4-2; J: TRBJ1-1; CDR3: CASSQEAGVTEAFF; DNA: TGTGCCAGCAGCCAAGAGGCAGGGGTAACTGAAGCTTTCTTT
size: once; length: 16; D: TRBD2; V: TRBV10-3; J: TRBJ2-7; CDR3: CAISEVAGGTPGEQYF; DNA: TGTGCCATCAGTGAAGTGGCGGGAGGTACCCCGGGGGAGCAGTACTTC
size: NA; length: 15; D: TRBD1; V: TRBV13; J: TRBJ2-1; CDR3: CASSTPTGGYNEQFF; DNA: TGTGCCAGCAGCACCCCAACAGGGGGCTACAATGAGCAGTTCTTC
size: few; length: 20; D: NA; V: TRBV19; J: TRBJ2-6; CDR3: CASSIGRIRQRSSGANVLTF; DNA: TGTGCCAGTAGTATAGGAAGGATCCGACAGAGATCCTCTGGGGCCAACGTCCTGACTTTC
size: NA; length: 14; D: TRBD2; V: TRBV20-1; J: TRBJ2-3; CDR3: CSAMAGGITDTQYF; DNA: TGCAGTGCTATGGCGGGAGGGATCACAGATACGCAGTATTTT
size: NA; length: 16; D: NA; V: TRBV12-3/TRBV12-4; J: TRBJ2-1; CDR3: CASSPAGQGFYNEQFF; DNA: TGTGCCAGCAGTCCGGCTGGCCAGGGGTTCTACAATGAGCAGTTCTTC
size: NA; length: 17; D: TRBD1; V: TRBV18; J: TRBJ2-7; CDR3: CASSPSPGQVLPYEQYF; DNA: TGTGCCAGCTCACCGTCTCCGGGACAGGTTTTGCCGTACGAGCAGTACTTC
size: few; length: 16; D: NA; V: TRBV20-1; J: TRBJ2-7; CDR3: CSARDPLQTSWYEQYF; DNA: TGCAGTGCTAGAGATCCCCTCCAGACTAGTTGGTACGAGCAGTACTTC
size: few; length: 13; D: NA; V: TRBV29-1; J: TRBJ2-7; CDR3: CSVDGDNSCEQYF; DNA: TGCAGCGTTGACGGTGACAACTCCTGCGAGCAGTACTTC
size: NA; length: 16; D: NA; V: TRBV5-6; J: TRBJ2-7; CDR3: CASSLGRDRYSYEQYF; DNA: TGTGCCAGCAGCTTAGGTCGGGACCGTTACTCCTACGAGCAGTACTTC
size: NA; length: 16; D: TRBD2; V: TRBV7-2; J: TRBJ2-5; CDR3: CASSLGAAGGWETQYF; DNA: TGTGCCAGCAGCTTAGGGGCGGCGGGAGGATGGGAGACCCAGTACTTC
size: NA; length: 16; D: TRBD2; V: TRBV7-9; J: TRBJ2-7; CDR3: CASSKTSGRESYEQYF; DNA: TGTGCCAGCAGCAAGACTAGCGGGAGGGAGTCCTACGAGCAGTACTTC
size: few; length: 14; D: NA; V: TRBV11-2; J: TRBJ1-1; CDR3: CASSLGTGPTEAFF; DNA: TGTGCCAGCAGCTTAGGGACCGGGCCAACTGAAGCTTTCTTT
size: NA; length: 15; D: NA; V: TRBV7-9; J: TRBJ2-6; CDR3: CASSLPQTGANVLTF; DNA: TGTGCCAGCAGCTTACCACAGACTGGGGCCAACGTCCTGACTTTC
size: NA; length: 14; D: NA; V: TRBV15; J: TRBJ2-5; CDR3: CATSRGTDKETQYF; DNA: TGTGCCACCAGCAGAGGTACAGACAAAGAGACCCAGTACTTC
size: few; length: 12; D: NA; V: TRBV20-1; J: TRBJ2-7; CDR3: CSARRFGDEQYF; DNA: TGCAGTGCTAGGAGGTTCGGAGACGAGCAGTACTTC
size: NA; length: 13; D: NA; V: TRBV12-3/TRBV12-4; J: TRBJ1-1; CDR3: CASSLAGRFRAFF; DNA: TGTGCCAGCAGTTTAGCAGGGAGGTTCAGAGCTTTCTTT
size: NA; length: 15; D: TRBD1; V: TRBV25-1; J: TRBJ2-7; CDR3: CASSKSDRGSYEQYF; DNA: TGTGCCAGCAGTAAATCCGACAGGGGTTCCTACGAGCAGTACTTC
size: few; length: 13; D: NA; V: TRBV6-2/TRBV6-3; J: TRBJ2-1; CDR3: CASSPDLPNEQFF; DNA: TGTGCCAGCAGTCCTGACTTACCCAATGAGCAGTTCTTC
size: NA; length: 15; D: TRBD1; V: TRBV5-5; J: TRBJ2-7; CDR3: CASSTGTGNSYEQYF; DNA: TGTGCCAGCAGCACCGGGACAGGGAATTCCTACGAGCAGTACTTC
size: NA; length: 12; D: TRBD2; V: TRBV10-3; J: TRBJ2-7; CDR3: CAIRREKGEQYF; DNA: TGTGCCATCAGGCGGGAGAAGGGCGAGCAGTACTTC
size: NA; length: 16; D: TRBD2; V: TRBV20-1; J: TRBJ2-6; CDR3: CSARLAGGSGANVLTF; DNA: TGCAGTGCTAGGCTAGCGGGTGGCTCTGGGGCCAACGTCCTGACTTTC
size: NA; length: 16; D: TRBD2; V: TRBV5-5; J: TRBJ2-7; CDR3: CASSAELAGRSYEQYF; DNA: TGTGCCAGCAGCGCCGAACTAGCGGGGCGCTCCTACGAGCAGTACTTC
size: NA; length: 13; D: NA; V: TRBV10-3; J: TRBJ2-3; CDR3: CAIMDGSTDTQYF; DNA: TGTGCCATCATGGACGGATCCACAGATACGCAGTATTTT
size: few; length: 16; D: NA; V: TRBV20-1; J: TRBJ2-7; CDR3: CSASPFTRVYSYEQYF; DNA: TGCAGTGCTAGCCCTTTCACCCGAGTTTACTCCTACGAGCAGTACTTC
size: NA; length: 15; D: NA; V: TRBV25-1; J: TRBJ1-2; CDR3: CASSEAGEVNYGYTF; DNA: TGTGCCAGCAGTGAGGCAGGGGAGGTTAACTATGGCTACACCTTC
size: NA; length: 13; D: NA; V: TRBV29-1; J: TRBJ1-2; CDR3: CSVEFRGLEGYTF; DNA: TGCAGCGTTGAGTTCCGGGGGCTAGAAGGCTACACCTTC
size: NA; length: 15; D: TRBD1; V: TRBV29-1; J: TRBJ2-1; CDR3: CSGRQGGRGINEQFF; DNA: TGCAGCGGTCGACAGGGGGGCCGAGGCATCAATGAGCAGTTCTTC
size: many; length: 15; D: TRBD2; V: TRBV20-1; J: TRBJ2-7; CDR3: CSARLPGLAGREQYF; DNA: TGCAGTGCTAGATTGCCGGGACTAGCGGGACGCGAGCAGTACTTC
size: many; length: 16; D: TRBD2; V: TRBV5-5; J: TRBJ2-3; CDR3: CASSRLLAGDTDTQYF; DNA: TGTGCCAGCAGCCGGTTACTAGCGGGAGACACAGATACGCAGTATTTT
size: NA; length: 19; D: TRBD2; V: TRBV11-3; J: TRBJ2-1; CDR3: CASSGSGTSGLGPWNEQFF; DNA: TGTGCCAGCAGCGGGAGCGGGACTAGCGGCCTTGGGCCTTGGAATGAGCAGTTCTTC
size: few; length: 13; D: NA; V: TRBV20-1; J: TRBJ2-1; CDR3: CSARGSSVGEQFF; DNA: TGCAGTGCTAGAGGGTCTAGCGTCGGTGAGCAGTTCTTC
size: NA; length: 11; D: TRBD1; V: TRBV29-1; J: TRBJ1-2; CDR3: CSVTGFYGYTF; DNA: TGCAGCGTGACAGGGTTCTATGGCTACACCTTC
size: NA; length: 15; D: TRBD2; V: TRBV20-1; J: TRBJ2-1; CDR3: CSARGRAGRFDEQFF; DNA: TGCAGTGCTAGAGGGAGAGCGGGACGGTTTGATGAGCAGTTCTTC
size: NA; length: 14; D: NA; V: TRBV20-1; J: TRBJ2-4; CDR3: CSASSRLAKNIQYF; DNA: TGCAGTGCTTCATCTAGGTTGGCCAAAAACATTCAGTACTTC
size: NA; length: 16; D: TRBD1; V: TRBV24-1; J: TRBJ2-1; CDR3: CATSDLAETGRNEQFF; DNA: TGTGCCACCAGTGATTTGGCCGAGACAGGGCGCAATGAGCAGTTCTTC
size: once; length: 11; D: TRBD2; V: TRBV20-1; J: TRBJ2-7; CDR3: CSAGGNYEQYF; DNA: TGCAGTGCGGGAGGGAACTACGAGCAGTACTTC
size: NA; length: 13; D: NA; V: TRBV4-1; J: TRBJ2-7; CDR3: CASSQGSLYEQYF; DNA: TGCGCCAGCAGCCAAGGCTCCCTCTACGAGCAGTACTTC
size: NA; length: 13; D: NA; V: TRBV29-1; J: TRBJ2-5; CDR3: CSACPLEGETQYF; DNA: TGCAGCGCTTGCCCGCTCGAAGGGGAGACCCAGTACTTC
size: NA; length: 15; D: NA; V: TRBV9; J: TRBJ2-3; CDR3: CASSVAPASTDTQYF; DNA: TGTGCCAGCAGCGTAGCTCCAGCTAGCACAGATACGCAGTATTTT
size: few; length: 8; D: NA; V: TRBV29-1; J: TRBJ2-1; CDR3: CSVVEQFF; DNA: TGCAGCGTTGTAGAGCAGTTCTTC
size: few; length: 17; D: TRBD1; V: TRBV6-5; J: TRBJ2-7; CDR3: CASSYSRDRGYLDEQYF; DNA: TGTGCCAGCAGTTACTCGAGAGACAGGGGATATCTCGACGAGCAGTACTTC
size: NA; length: 18; D: NA; V: TRBV5-1; J: TRBJ2-7; CDR3: CASSLGTGGRGRSYEQYF; DNA: TGCGCCAGCAGCTTGGGCACTGGCGGACGCGGTAGGTCGTACGAGCAGTACTTC
size: NA; length: 16; D: NA; V: TRBV27; J: TRBJ2-1; CDR3: CASSFRAGRSYNEQFF; DNA: TGTGCCAGCAGTTTTAGGGCGGGAAGGTCCTACAATGAGCAGTTCTTC
size: few; length: 12; D: NA; V: TRBV4-2; J: TRBJ1-2; CDR3: CASHGENYGYTF; DNA: TGTGCCAGCCACGGGGAAAACTATGGCTACACCTTC
size: NA; length: 21; D: TRBD2; V: TRBV7-6; J: TRBJ2-4; CDR3: CASSLVGPGLAGEGSKNIQYF; DNA: TGTGCCAGCAGCTTAGTTGGCCCGGGACTAGCTGGAGAGGGTTCCAAAAACATTCAGTACTTC
size: NA; length: 15; D: TRBD1; V: TRBV12-3/TRBV12-4; J: TRBJ2-7; CDR3: CASSCRTGRSYEQYF; DNA: TGTGCCAGCAGTTGCCGGACAGGGCGTTCCTACGAGCAGTACTTC
size: NA; length: 15; D: NA; V: TRBV7-2; J: TRBJ2-3; CDR3: CASSPQEGNTDTQYF; DNA: TGTGCCAGCAGCCCTCAGGAAGGAAACACAGATACGCAGTATTTT
size: NA; length: 13; D: TRBD2; V: TRBV20-1; J: TRBJ2-3; CDR3: CSGSSGRRDTQYF; DNA: TGCAGTGGGTCTAGCGGGAGGAGGGATACGCAGTATTTT
size: few; length: 11; D: NA; V: TRBV10-3; J: TRBJ2-3; CDR3: CAVSPTDTQYF; DNA: TGTGCCGTAAGCCCCACAGATACGCAGTATTTT
size: NA; length: 15; D: TRBD1; V: TRBV6-6; J: TRBJ1-2; CDR3: CASSSDGQGVYGYTF; DNA: TGTGCCAGCAGTTCCGATGGACAGGGCGTCTATGGCTACACCTTC